The rows below give T cell receptor beta chains drawn from one sample of a study of a mutant IDH1 vaccine in newly diagnosed glioma. Their recognized antigens are unknown. Libraries were prepared by immunoSEQ multiplex PCR; TCRdb keeps only in-frame clonotypes and omits some of them. The sample lists roughly 50,000 clones; approximately 82% were seen once. The sequenced sample was PBMCs, obtained from a glioma patient whose treatment included an IDH1 peptide vaccine. Receptor source: a woman aged 18-29 years with glioma. Some clones in this sample may be carry-over from other donors' samples. Both conserved end residues are part of each CDR3. The D gene is left open where the match is weak. Clone size is shown for a subset of rows, as once, few, many or a class of expanded clone.

j_call | d_call | v_call | clone_size | cdr3_aa | cdr3_nt
TRBJ2-7 | - | TRBV30 | few | CAWRPSGTIYEQYF | TGTGCCTGGAGACCCAGCGGGACAATTTACGAGCAGTACTTC
TRBJ2-7 | TRBD2 | TRBV4-1 | - | CASSQGLSGGGSYEQYF | TGCGCCAGCAGCCAGGGCCTTAGCGGGGGCGGCTCCTACGAGCAGTACTTC
TRBJ2-1 | TRBD2 | TRBV5-1 | - | CASSLGTSLQYEQFF | TGCGCCAGCAGCTTGGGGACTAGCCTACAATATGAGCAGTTCTTC
TRBJ2-5 | TRBD1 | TRBV30 | - | CAWRPGAGGETQYF | TGTGCCTGGAGACCAGGGGCAGGGGGAGAGACCCAGTACTTC
TRBJ2-6 | - | TRBV19 | - | CASSLGERAGANVLTF | TGTGCCAGTAGTTTAGGGGAAAGAGCTGGGGCCAACGTCCTGACTTTC
TRBJ2-7 | TRBD2 | TRBV7-3 | - | CASSALGGAGEQYF | TGTGCCAGCAGCGCCCTCGGGGGGGCCGGCGAGCAGTACTTC
TRBJ2-2 | - | TRBV30 | few | CAWRGTPIVTLFF | TGTGCCTGGAGGGGGACACCCATTGTAACGCTGTTTTTT
TRBJ2-7 | TRBD2 | TRBV27 | - | CAAFGGTEQYF | TGTGCCGCCTTCGGGGGGACCGAGCAGTACTTC
TRBJ2-3 | - | TRBV11-2 | - | CASSLFSGGLDTQYF | TGTGCCAGCAGCTTATTTTCCGGGGGGCTTGATACGCAGTATTTT
TRBJ1-1 | - | TRBV10-3 | - | CAISKGSMGRGVEAFF | TGTGCCATCAGTAAAGGGTCGATGGGACGGGGGGTCGAAGCTTTCTTT
TRBJ1-1 | - | TRBV5-6 | - | CASSRVPQIKEAFF | TGTGCCAGCAGCCGCGTGCCCCAGATTAAAGAAGCTTTCTTT
TRBJ2-7 | - | TRBV5-1 | - | CASSLAAYEQYF | TGCGCCAGCAGCTTGGCAGCCTACGAGCAGTACTTC
TRBJ1-5 | - | TRBV4-1 | - | CASSQEGGGQPQHF | TGCGCCAGCAGCCAAGAAGGAGGGGGTCAGCCCCAGCATTTT
TRBJ1-1 | - | TRBV19 | once | CASSIDRGVPEAFF | TGTGCCAGTAGTATAGATCGGGGGGTGCCTGAAGCTTTCTTT
TRBJ2-1 | TRBD2 | TRBV11-2 | - | CASSLGGTSNEQFF | TGTGCCAGCAGCTTGGGGGGGACTAGCAATGAGCAGTTCTTC
TRBJ1-1 | - | TRBV30 | few | CAWSLWGPLNTEAFF | TGTGCCTGGAGTCTGTGGGGGCCCCTGAACACTGAAGCTTTCTTT
TRBJ1-1 | - | TRBV5-1 | once | CASSLVQGRRNTEAFF | TGCGCCAGCAGCTTGGTTCAGGGCAGAAGGAACACTGAAGCTTTCTTT
TRBJ2-5 | - | TRBV12-5 | - | CASGPSETQYF | TGTGCTAGTGGCCCATCGGAGACCCAGTACTTC
TRBJ2-2 | TRBD1 | TRBV4-3 | - | CASSHPATGGTGELFF | TGCGCCAGCAGCCATCCGGCGACAGGGGGCACCGGGGAGCTGTTTTTT
TRBJ1-3 | - | TRBV6-1 | - | CASSEAGWVASGNTIYF | TGTGCCAGCAGTGAAGCAGGTTGGGTCGCCTCTGGAAACACCATATATTTT
TRBJ2-4 | TRBD2 | TRBV9 | few | CASSVEGSGDIQYF | TGTGCCAGCAGCGTAGAGGGGAGCGGGGACATTCAGTACTTC
TRBJ1-2 | TRBD1 | TRBV30 | - | CAWSFRTGGQADYTF | TGTGCCTGGAGTTTCCGGACAGGGGGTCAGGCCGACTACACCTTC
TRBJ1-3 | - | TRBV29-1 | - | CSVAGNSGNTIYF | TGCAGCGTTGCAGGGAACTCTGGAAACACCATATATTTT
TRBJ2-7 | - | TRBV4-1 | - | CASSQERGAYEQYF | TGCGCCAGCAGCCAAGAAAGGGGGGCTTACGAGCAGTACTTC
TRBJ2-7 | - | TRBV5-1 | - | CASRWGPSSYEQYF | TGCGCCAGCAGATGGGGACCAAGCTCCTACGAGCAGTACTTC
TRBJ1-4 | - | TRBV5-1 | - | CASSLTLNEKLFF | TGCGCCAGCAGCCTAACACTAAATGAAAAACTGTTTTTT
TRBJ2-6 | TRBD1 | TRBV5-1 | - | CASSLARAGGSGANVLTF | TGCGCCAGCAGCTTGGCCAGGGCAGGGGGCAGTGGGGCCAACGTCCTGACTTTC
TRBJ2-5 | TRBD2 | TRBV5-6 | once | CASSSLLAGAQETQYF | TGTGCCAGCAGCTCCTTACTAGCGGGGGCGCAGGAGACCCAGTACTTC
TRBJ1-5 | TRBD1 | TRBV2 | once | CASSAGTGPSFGQPQHF | TGTGCCAGCAGTGCCGGGACAGGTCCTTCTTTCGGTCAGCCCCAGCATTTT
TRBJ2-7 | TRBD1 | TRBV27 | - | CASRSPGTGTYEQYF | TGTGCCAGCAGGTCTCCCGGGACAGGGACCTACGAGCAGTACTTC
TRBJ2-7 | - | TRBV19 | - | CASSMWGYEQYF | TGTGCCAGTAGTATGTGGGGATACGAGCAGTACTTC
TRBJ2-1 | TRBD2 | TRBV18 | - | CASSPTSGVYNEQFF | TGTGCCAGCTCTCCCACTAGCGGGGTCTACAATGAGCAGTTCTTC
TRBJ2-3 | - | TRBV9 | - | CASSAGLWDTQYF | TGTGCCAGCAGCGCGGGCCTTTGGGATACGCAGTATTTT
TRBJ1-5 | - | TRBV4-1 | - | CASSQPQGQFSNQPQHF | TGCGCCAGCAGCCAGCCACAAGGGCAGTTTAGCAATCAGCCCCAGCATTTT
TRBJ2-1 | TRBD2 | TRBV4-2 | - | CASSQGRAGIYNEQFF | TGTGCCAGCAGCCAAGGGAGAGCGGGGATCTACAATGAGCAGTTCTTC
TRBJ1-5 | - | TRBV7-2 | - | CASSLGTVFSNQPQHF | TGTGCCAGCAGCTTAGGGACAGTCTTTAGCAATCAGCCCCAGCATTTT
TRBJ2-7 | TRBD1 | TRBV19 | - | CASSRVVTGGKISYEQYF | TGTGCCAGTAGTAGGGTCGTGACAGGGGGCAAAATCTCCTACGAGCAGTACTTC
TRBJ1-5 | - | TRBV7-9 | - | CASSPSGSNSNQPQHF | TGTGCCAGCAGCCCTAGTGGGAGTAATAGCAATCAGCCCCAGCATTTT
TRBJ2-1 | - | TRBV6-5 | - | CASRPDSRNEQFF | TGTGCCAGCAGACCCGACAGCCGAAACGAGCAGTTCTTC
TRBJ1-6 | - | TRBV5-6 | - | CASSGGGSSYNSPLHF | TGTGCCAGCAGCGGGGGGGGGAGCTCCTATAATTCACCCCTCCACTTT
TRBJ2-2 | - | TRBV7-2 | - | CASSLIISTGELFF | TGTGCCAGCAGCTTAATAATCAGCACCGGGGAGCTGTTTTTT
TRBJ2-2 | TRBD2 | TRBV6-4 | - | CASSATSGSGSGELFF | TGTGCCAGCAGCGCTACTAGCGGGAGTGGAAGCGGGGAGCTGTTTTTT
TRBJ1-6 | - | TRBV19 | - | CASSQQANSPLHF | TGTGCCAGTAGTCAGCAGGCTAATTCACCCCTCCACTTT
TRBJ1-1 | - | TRBV7-9 | - | CASSLGGAGEAFF | TGTGCCAGCAGCTTAGGAGGGGCGGGTGAAGCTTTCTTT
TRBJ1-1 | - | TRBV5-5 | - | CASSLGLGRSGKMNTEAFF | TGTGCCAGCAGCTTGGGTTTGGGCAGGAGCGGTAAAATGAACACTGAAGCTTTCTTT
TRBJ1-2 | TRBD1 | TRBV7-9 | once | CASSLGWDRGAYGYTF | TGTGCCAGCAGCTTAGGATGGGACAGGGGAGCCTATGGCTACACCTTC
TRBJ1-1 | TRBD1 | TRBV5-1 | - | CASSPRQGAVGTEAFF | TGCGCCAGCAGCCCAAGACAGGGGGCAGTGGGAACTGAAGCTTTCTTT
TRBJ1-2 | TRBD1 | TRBV29-1 | - | CSARTGTGGYTF | TGCAGCGCCCGGACAGGGACGGGTGGCTACACCTTC
TRBJ2-7 | TRBD2 | TRBV7-9 | - | CASSARLAGGGEQYF | TGTGCCAGCAGCGCCCGACTAGCGGGAGGGGGAGAGCAGTACTTC
TRBJ2-2 | - | TRBV5-1 | - | CASSLSVGAGSRTGELLF | -